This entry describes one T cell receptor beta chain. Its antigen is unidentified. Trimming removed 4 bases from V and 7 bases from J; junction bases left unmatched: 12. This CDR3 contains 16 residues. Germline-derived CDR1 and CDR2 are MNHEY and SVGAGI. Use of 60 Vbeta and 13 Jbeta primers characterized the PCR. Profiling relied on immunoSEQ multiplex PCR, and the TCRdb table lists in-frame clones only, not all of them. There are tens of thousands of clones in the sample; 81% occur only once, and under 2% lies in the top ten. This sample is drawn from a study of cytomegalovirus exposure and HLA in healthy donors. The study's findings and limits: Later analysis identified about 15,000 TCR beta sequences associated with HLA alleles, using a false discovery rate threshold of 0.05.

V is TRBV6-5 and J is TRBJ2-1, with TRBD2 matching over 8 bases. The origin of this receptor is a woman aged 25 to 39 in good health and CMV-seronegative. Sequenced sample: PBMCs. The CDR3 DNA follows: TGTGCCAGCAGTTCCGCCGGGAGCGGGAGAAGGAATGAGCAGTTCTTC. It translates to CASSSAGSGRRNEQFF.